This is a list of T cell receptor beta chains from one sample in a study of OX40 agonist ivuxolimab in advanced cancers. The table came from immunoSEQ multiplex PCR; TCRdb's copy has only in-frame clones and leaves some out. Altogether about 80,000 clones are present, 94% being singletons, with the ten largest covering approximately 11%. The starting material was CD4+ or CD8+ T cells sorted from blood, obtained in a trial of the OX40 agonist ivuxolimab. The receptors were gathered from an adult with an advanced solid tumor such as melanoma, head and neck, liver or kidney cancer. The CDR3 runs from the conserved cysteine through the conserved F or W. A D gene is named only where the DNA matches it firmly. The size entry is marked missing in some rows and otherwise reads once, few, many or a size class.

v_call: TRBV27; j_call: TRBJ1-5; clone_size: -; d_call: -; cdr3_nt: TGTGCCAGCAGTTTAAACAGCAATAGCAATCAGCCCCAGCATTTT; cdr3_aa: CASSLNSNSNQPQHF
v_call: TRBV27; j_call: TRBJ2-7; clone_size: -; d_call: -; cdr3_nt: TGTGCCAGCAGTTACGCGACAGACTCCTACGAGCAGTACTTC; cdr3_aa: CASSYATDSYEQYF
v_call: TRBV28; j_call: TRBJ2-7; clone_size: -; d_call: -; cdr3_nt: TGTGCCAGCAGTTTTGTCAGGGGGGGCTATAACTCCGAGCAGTACTTC; cdr3_aa: CASSFVRGGYNSEQYF
v_call: TRBV10-3; j_call: TRBJ2-1; clone_size: -; d_call: -; cdr3_nt: TGTGCTATTGGGGCGCCAAGCTCCTACAATGAGCAGTTCTTC; cdr3_aa: CAIGAPSSYNEQFF
v_call: TRBV4-1; j_call: TRBJ1-1; clone_size: -; d_call: -; cdr3_nt: TGCGCCAGCAGCCAAGATTATTGGGGGTTGAGTACTGAAGCTTTCTTT; cdr3_aa: CASSQDYWGLSTEAFF
v_call: TRBV14; j_call: TRBJ2-1; clone_size: once; d_call: TRBD2; cdr3_nt: TGTGCCAGCAGCCCCGGACTAGCGGGAGGGCCGAGGAATGAGCAGTTCTTC; cdr3_aa: CASSPGLAGGPRNEQFF
v_call: TRBV4-3; j_call: TRBJ1-2; clone_size: -; d_call: -; cdr3_nt: TGCGCCAGCAGCCAAGAGGCAGGGGTGTCGGATGGCTACACCTTC; cdr3_aa: CASSQEAGVSDGYTF
v_call: TRBV6-4; j_call: TRBJ1-5; clone_size: -; d_call: -; cdr3_nt: TGTGCCAGCAGTGCATGGAGACATCAGCCCCAGCATTTT; cdr3_aa: CASSAWRHQPQHF
v_call: TRBV2; j_call: TRBJ2-7; clone_size: -; d_call: TRBD1; cdr3_nt: TGTGCCAGCATCCCTCGACAGGGACATTACGAGCAGTACTTC; cdr3_aa: CASIPRQGHYEQYF
v_call: TRBV28; j_call: TRBJ2-7; clone_size: once; d_call: -; cdr3_nt: TGTGCCAGCAGTCCCCTGACAGTCTCCTACGAGCAGTACTTC; cdr3_aa: CASSPLTVSYEQYF
v_call: TRBV7-9; j_call: TRBJ2-7; clone_size: -; d_call: TRBD1; cdr3_nt: TGTGCCAGCAGCCGGGCAGGGACAGTTTCATCCTACGAGCAGTACTTC; cdr3_aa: CASSRAGTVSSYEQYF
v_call: TRBV21-1; j_call: TRBJ1-5; clone_size: few; d_call: -; cdr3_nt: TGTGCCAGCACCATGGTGGGGGGCGCACAGCCCCAGCATTTT; cdr3_aa: CASTMVGGAQPQHF
v_call: TRBV9; j_call: TRBJ2-1; clone_size: -; d_call: -; cdr3_nt: TGTGCCAGCAGTGGAGGGGAAGGTGACAATGAGCAGTTCTTC; cdr3_aa: CASSGGEGDNEQFF
v_call: TRBV6-5; j_call: TRBJ1-2; clone_size: -; d_call: TRBD1; cdr3_nt: TGTGCCAGCAGTCTGGGACAGAACTATGGCTACACCTTC; cdr3_aa: CASSLGQNYGYTF
v_call: TRBV9; j_call: TRBJ2-3; clone_size: -; d_call: -; cdr3_nt: TGTGCCAGCAGCGCCCGGAGCGTGAGCACAGATACGCAGTATTTT; cdr3_aa: CASSARSVSTDTQYF
v_call: TRBV28; j_call: TRBJ2-5; clone_size: -; d_call: TRBD1; cdr3_nt: TGTGCCAGCAGTGCAAGTTCCGGGACAGGGGGGCCCCTGGAGACCCAGTACTTC; cdr3_aa: CASSASSGTGGPLETQYF
v_call: TRBV27; j_call: TRBJ2-7; clone_size: few; d_call: -; cdr3_nt: TGTGCCAGCAGGTCCGGCTACGAGCAGTACTTC; cdr3_aa: CASRSGYEQYF
v_call: TRBV28; j_call: TRBJ2-1; clone_size: -; d_call: TRBD1; cdr3_nt: TGTGCCAGCAGTTTATGGGGGGACAGGGCGGACTACAATGAGCAGTTCTTC; cdr3_aa: CASSLWGDRADYNEQFF
v_call: TRBV18; j_call: TRBJ2-3; clone_size: once; d_call: -; cdr3_nt: TGTGCCAGCTCACCAAGTAACGGGGAGACCACAGATACGCAGTATTTT; cdr3_aa: CASSPSNGETTDTQYF
v_call: TRBV19; j_call: TRBJ2-7; clone_size: -; d_call: TRBD1; cdr3_nt: TGTGCCACAGATACAGGGGGCGACGAGCAGTACTTC; cdr3_aa: CATDTGGDEQYF
v_call: TRBV10-2; j_call: TRBJ2-7; clone_size: -; d_call: -; cdr3_nt: TGCGCCAGCAAAACCGGGACTCAAACCGGGGAGCAGTACTTC; cdr3_aa: CASKTGTQTGEQYF
v_call: TRBV28; j_call: TRBJ1-5; clone_size: once; d_call: -; cdr3_nt: TGTGCCAGCAGTTTATGGGGGGACTCTAGCAATCAGCCCCAGCATTTT; cdr3_aa: CASSLWGDSSNQPQHF
v_call: TRBV11-1; j_call: TRBJ2-1; clone_size: once; d_call: TRBD2; cdr3_nt: TGTGCCAGCAGTCCAGGACTAGCGGGAGTGCCTAGCGAGCAGTTCTTC; cdr3_aa: CASSPGLAGVPSEQFF
v_call: TRBV4-3; j_call: TRBJ1-1; clone_size: -; d_call: -; cdr3_nt: TGCGCCAGCAGCCAAGGTGCGCAGGTGGGGGTCGCCGGCACTGAAGCTTTCTTT; cdr3_aa: CASSQGAQVGVAGTEAFF
v_call: TRBV6-5; j_call: TRBJ2-2; clone_size: -; d_call: TRBD2; cdr3_nt: TGTGCCAGCAGTTACACATTAGCGGGACTTCGGGAGCTGTTTTTT; cdr3_aa: CASSYTLAGLRELFF
v_call: TRBV7-2; j_call: TRBJ2-7; clone_size: once; d_call: -; cdr3_nt: TGTGCCAGCACCACCCCCTCGAGGTTCTCCTACGAGCAGTACTTC; cdr3_aa: CASTTPSRFSYEQYF
v_call: TRBV30; j_call: TRBJ2-1; clone_size: -; d_call: TRBD2; cdr3_nt: TGTGCCTGGAGTGACGGGGGGAGCTCCTACAATGAGCAGTTCTTC; cdr3_aa: CAWSDGGSSYNEQFF
v_call: TRBV6-5; j_call: TRBJ2-2; clone_size: -; d_call: -; cdr3_nt: TGTGCCAGCAGTTATGGGACTGACACCGGGGAGCTGTTTTTT; cdr3_aa: CASSYGTDTGELFF
v_call: TRBV19; j_call: TRBJ1-2; clone_size: -; d_call: -; cdr3_nt: TGTGCCAGTAGTATTCGGCACGAGGAGAGCTTACTTTATGGCTACACCTTC; cdr3_aa: CASSIRHEESLLYGYTF
v_call: TRBV19; j_call: TRBJ1-6; clone_size: -; d_call: -; cdr3_nt: TGTGCCAGTAGGGTGAAATCCTCCTATAATTCACCCCTCCACTTT; cdr3_aa: CASRVKSSYNSPLHF
v_call: TRBV28; j_call: TRBJ1-2; clone_size: few; d_call: -; cdr3_nt: TGTGCCAGCACCCCCCGAGGAGCCTATGGCTACACCTTC; cdr3_aa: CASTPRGAYGYTF
v_call: TRBV6-5; j_call: TRBJ1-2; clone_size: -; d_call: -; cdr3_nt: TGTGCCAGCAGTTACGTCTCCAACTATGGCTACACCTTC; cdr3_aa: CASSYVSNYGYTF
v_call: TRBV7-9; j_call: TRBJ2-7; clone_size: -; d_call: -; cdr3_nt: TGTGCCAGCAGCTTAGGTCTAGTCCCCTACGAGCAGTACTTC; cdr3_aa: CASSLGLVPYEQYF
v_call: TRBV27; j_call: TRBJ2-7; clone_size: -; d_call: -; cdr3_nt: TGTGCCAGCAGTTTATCGTGGCAGGGGCCTACCTACGAGCAGTACTTC; cdr3_aa: CASSLSWQGPTYEQYF
v_call: TRBV19; j_call: TRBJ2-1; clone_size: -; d_call: TRBD2; cdr3_nt: TGTGCCACGGGGGAGGGGTACAATGAGCAGTTCTTC; cdr3_aa: CATGEGYNEQFF
v_call: TRBV5-1; j_call: TRBJ2-2; clone_size: -; d_call: TRBD2; cdr3_nt: TGCGCCAGCAGCTCAGCGGGAGGGCCGGGCACCGGGGAGCTGTTTTTT; cdr3_aa: CASSSAGGPGTGELFF
v_call: TRBV7-2; j_call: TRBJ2-3; clone_size: -; d_call: -; cdr3_nt: TGTGCCAGCAGGCCCAACAGAGGGGCGCAGGATACGCAGTATTTT; cdr3_aa: CASRPNRGAQDTQYF
v_call: TRBV30; j_call: TRBJ1-2; clone_size: -; d_call: -; cdr3_nt: TGTGCCTGGAGAGGCTCCGGGGAGGGGGCTAACTATGGCTACACCTTC; cdr3_aa: CAWRGSGEGANYGYTF
v_call: TRBV7-2; j_call: TRBJ2-7; clone_size: once; d_call: -; cdr3_nt: TGTGCCAGCAGCTTAGTGGCGGGAAAGGGATCGGCTTCCTCCTACGAGCAGTACTTC; cdr3_aa: CASSLVAGKGSASSYEQYF
v_call: TRBV27; j_call: TRBJ2-7; clone_size: -; d_call: TRBD1; cdr3_nt: TGTGCCAGCAGTTTATTTCCCCCCGGGACAGCCTCCTACGAGCAGTACTTC; cdr3_aa: CASSLFPPGTASYEQYF
v_call: TRBV28; j_call: TRBJ1-1; clone_size: once; d_call: -; cdr3_nt: TGTGCCAGCTCACAGTACCAGGTAGCTTTCTTT; cdr3_aa: CASSQYQVAFF
v_call: TRBV6-5; j_call: TRBJ2-7; clone_size: -; d_call: TRBD1; cdr3_nt: TGTGCCAGCAGCGGACAGGGAAGGGCCGAGCAGTACTTC; cdr3_aa: CASSGQGRAEQYF
v_call: TRBV4-3; j_call: TRBJ1-1; clone_size: -; d_call: -; cdr3_nt: TGCGCCAGCAAGGGTAGCAGACTGAACACTGAAGCTTTCTTT; cdr3_aa: CASKGSRLNTEAFF
v_call: TRBV6-1; j_call: TRBJ1-5; clone_size: -; d_call: -; cdr3_nt: TGTGCCAGCAGTGAACGCGTTAGCAATCAGCCCCAGCATTTT; cdr3_aa: CASSERVSNQPQHF
v_call: TRBV5-6; j_call: TRBJ2-7; clone_size: -; d_call: TRBD2; cdr3_nt: TGTGCCAGCAGCCCCGTAGCGGGATTGTACGAGCAGTACTTC; cdr3_aa: CASSPVAGLYEQYF
v_call: TRBV5-8; j_call: TRBJ1-5; clone_size: -; d_call: -; cdr3_nt: TGTGCCAGCAGCTTGTCAGGCCGCAATCAGCCCCAGCATTTT; cdr3_aa: CASSLSGRNQPQHF
v_call: TRBV6-5; j_call: TRBJ1-2; clone_size: -; d_call: -; cdr3_nt: TGTGCCAGCAGTTACTCTCGGACGGAAGTCTATGGCTACACCTTC; cdr3_aa: CASSYSRTEVYGYTF
v_call: TRBV29-1; j_call: TRBJ2-1; clone_size: -; d_call: TRBD2; cdr3_nt: TGCAGCGTCCCCCCAGAGAGGACTAGCGGGAGCGGGGCCTACAATGAGCAGTTCTTC; cdr3_aa: CSVPPERTSGSGAYNEQFF